A single sample gave rise to the 4 T cell receptor beta chains below, sequenced in a study of cytomegalovirus exposure and HLA in healthy donors. TCRdb's table, derived via immunoSEQ multiplex PCR, lists solely in-frame clones and lacks some. Here the sample spans 30,000 to 40,000 clones, roughly 91% being singletons. The specimen was PBMCs. These receptors were obtained from a man between 18 and 29 years old in good health and CMV-seronegative.

The CDR3 reads CASSPGRTYYNEQFF. Written as DNA, the CDR3 is TGTGCCAGCAGCCCAGGCAGAACTTACTACAATGAGCAGTTCTTC. The V and J genes are TRBV7-3 and TRBJ2-1, with D unresolved. V lost 5 bases and J lost 3, with 14 bases in between. CDR1 is SGHTA and CDR2 is FQGTGA in the germline V gene. The CDR3 spans 15 residues.

The chain is built from TRBV30 and TRBJ1-2; D call uncertain. CDR3 size: 12 residues. Germline CDR1 is GTSNPN and CDR2 is SVGIG (reference sequence). Trimming removed 0 bases at V and 3 bases at J, with 5 bases between. CDR3 region: CAWSVGDYGYTF. The CDR3 nucleotides are TGTGCCTGGAGTGTGGGAGACTATGGCTACACCTTC. Variable domain in full (rest from reference TRBV30 and TRBJ1-2): SQTIHQWPATLVQPVGSPLSLECTVEGTSNPNLYWYRQAAGRGLQLLFYSVGIGQISSEVPQNLSASRPQDRQFILSSKKLLLSDSGFYLCAWSVGDYGYTFGSGTRLTVV.

The CDR3 coding sequence is TGTGGGACCGCAGGGCAACAAGAGACCCAGTACTTC. It yields the protein CGTAGQQETQYF. The V gene is TRBV28, the J gene TRBJ2-5; D is perhaps TRBD1 (5 bases). The CDR3 runs 12 residues. The V gene's germline CDR1 is MDHEN and CDR2 SYDVKM. Complete variable domain (other parts from reference TRBV28 and TRBJ2-5): DVKVTQSSRYLVKRTGEKVFLECVQDMDHENMFWYRQDPGLGLRLIYFSYDVKMKEKGDIPEGYSVSREKKERFSLILESASTNQTSMYLCGTAGQQETQYFGPGTRLLVL.

This clone came up once. This sequence joins TRBV4-1 and TRBJ2-1; TRBD2 agrees at 11 bases. The length of the CDR3 is 15 residues. The germline V gene has CDR1 MGHRA and CDR2 YSYEKL. The J segment lost 4 bases and the V segment lost 3 bases, leaving 2 bases of the junction unmatched. CDR3 residues: CASSQRLAGYNEQFF. The CDR3 DNA sequence: TGCGCCAGCAGCCAGAGACTAGCGGGGTACAATGAGCAGTTCTTC.